This TCR beta chain was sequenced during a study of blood T cell repertoires in COVID-19. Study-level information: Collection of acute and convalescent COVID-19 samples took place in the United States, Italy and Spain.

The J segment lost 7 bases and the V segment lost 3 bases, leaving 5 bases of the junction unmatched. The CDR3 loop spans 15 amino acids. Germline CDR1 MGHRA, CDR2 YSYEKL. Sequenced by immunoSEQ multiplex PCR; TCRdb stores in-frame clones only, minus some. The table has roughly 200,000 clones, 86% seen once. The source of this sequence is a woman in her thirties or forties with acute COVID-19. The chain is built from TRBV4-1 and TRBJ2-2; TRBD1 matches at 10 bases. The sample comprised PBMCs or T cells enriched from blood (not recorded which). The DNA for the CDR3 is TGCGCCAGCAGCCACCGGGACAGGGGCGGCGGGGAGCTGTTTTTT. This translates into CASSHRDRGGGELFF.